The 16 T cell receptor beta chains below all came from one sample that was sequenced in a study of response to subunit inactivated influenza vaccine. TCRdb passed the RT-PCR reads through MiXCR, listing each CDR3 protein once. The table shows about 650,000 distinct CDR3 sequences, with 14% occurring only once. The sample in question was PBMCs from blood, obtained roughly 15 days before vaccination. Source of these receptors: a man over 45 who received an inactivated influenza vaccine.

In the case of this clonotype: Likely a read error: the CDR3 ends without its conserved phenylalanine or tryptophan. This chain uses TRBV12-3 or TRBV12-4 with TRBJ2-3, with 11 bases matching TRBD2. The CDR3 sequence is 15 residues long. V dropped 6 bases and J dropped 3; count of bases not matched to a gene: 5. CDR3 region: CASRLTSGDTDTQYI. CDR3 bases: TGTGCCAGCAGGCTGACTAGCGGGGATACAGATACGCAGTATATT.

This chain joins TRBV20-1 and TRBJ2-7, with a weak D call TRBD1 (5 bases). Germline-derived CDR1 and CDR2 are DFQATT and SNEGSKA (reference sequence). Trimming took off 3 bases at V and 5 bases at J, with 17 bases between the two ends. This CDR3 is 14 amino acids long. The CDR3 protein is CSASKGAQGHEQYF. The CDR3, as DNA: TGCAGTGCTAGCAAAGGGGCCCAGGGTCACGAGCAGTACTTC.

In its sample, this clonotype was seen a few times. The chain is built from TRBV3-1 and TRBJ1-1, with 8 bases identical to TRBD1. The length of the CDR3 is 16 residues. V lost 0 bases, J lost 4 bases, and 7 bases stayed unmatched. Per germline, CDR1 LGHDT and CDR2 YNNKEL (reference sequence). CDR3 residues: CASSQEATGVITEAFF. The CDR3 coding sequence is TGTGCCAGCAGCCAAGAGGCGACAGGGGTTATCACTGAAGCTTTCTTT.

The chain has TRBV11-2 and TRBJ2-3; 12 bases line up with TRBD2. Germline values: CDR1 SGHAT, CDR2 FQNNGV. V was pared by 3 bases and J by 1 base, with 14 bases of the junction left unmatched. There are 20 residues in the CDR3. CDR3: CASSLGFSSGGAWGTDTQYF. In nucleotides, the CDR3 is TGTGCCAGCAGCTTGGGTTTCTCTAGCGGGGGGGCTTGGGGCACAGATACGCAGTATTTT.

The chain links TRBV6-1 to TRBJ2-1, with D perhaps matching TRBD2 (5 bases). The V gene lost 11 bases and the J gene lost 8 bases, with 13 bases spanning the gap. The CDR3 has 11 residues. Germline loops: CDR1 MNHNS, CDR2 SASEGT. CDR3 sequence reads: CAGTRGYEQFF. Written as DNA, the CDR3 is TGTGCCGGCACCCGGGGTTATGAGCAGTTCTTC.

The chain joins TRBV28 to TRBJ2-6; no firm D call. V shed 6 bases and J shed 2 bases, with 5 bases lying between them. In germline, CDR1 is MDHEN, CDR2 SYDVKM. This CDR3 is built from 13 residues. The CDR3 reads CASRLTGANVLTF. CDR3 bases: TGTGCCAGCAGGTTGACTGGGGCCAACGTCCTGACTTTC.

This clonotype has only a few counts. V and J are TRBV11-2 and TRBJ2-2; TRBD1 might be the D (5 bases). CDR1 and CDR2 from the germline V gene are SGHAT and FQNNGV. The CDR3 spans 18 residues. V lost 6 bases, J lost 0 bases, and 20 bases lay in between. CDR3 coding DNA: TGTGCCAGCAGAATTACTCAGGGCCCCATCGCGAACACCGGGGAGCTGTTTTTT. Translating gives CASRITQGPIANTGELFF.

The J gene is TRBJ2-7, the V gene TRBV29-1; 9 nucleotides agree with TRBD2. Germline assignment: CDR1 SQVTM and CDR2 ANQGSEA. CDR3 length equals 16 residues. V lost 4 bases to trimming and J lost 2 bases; unmatched junction nucleotides: 12. The chain's CDR3 is CSVGPVSGGTPYEQYF. DNA of the CDR3: TGCAGCGTTGGCCCCGTCAGCGGGGGGACCCCCTACGAGCAGTACTTC.

V and J are TRBV7-8 and TRBJ1-1; no clear D gene. In germline, CDR1 is SGHVS, CDR2 FQNEAQ. V was shortened by 2 bases and J by 4 bases, with 8 bases between the two germline ends. The CDR3 spans 13 residues. CDR3 residues: CASSLQRSTEAFF. The CDR3, as DNA: TGTGCCAGCAGCTTACAGCGGAGCACTGAAGCTTTCTTT.

The gene calls are TRBV4-3 and TRBJ2-3, with D unclear. Trimming stripped 4 bases from V and 2 bases from J, with 10 bases between. The germline V gene encodes CDR1 LGHNA and CDR2 YSLEER. The CDR3 extends over 14 amino acids. Here the CDR3 DNA reads TGCGCCAGCAGCCCGAGTAAGAACACAGATACGCAGTATTTT. It is translated as CASSPSKNTDTQYF.

The rearrangement joins TRBV27 to TRBJ2-7; possibly TRBD1 for D (6 bases). This CDR3 has 13 amino acids. V lost 2 bases and J 5 bases, leaving 10 bases between the germline ends. Germline CDR1 reads MNHEY; CDR2 reads SMNVEV (reference sequence). CDR3 coding DNA: TGTGCCAGCAGTTTAACAGGGTTCCACGAGCAGTACTTC. Protein product: CASSLTGFHEQYF.

This clonotype is a singleton in its sample. The V and J genes are TRBV7-2 and TRBJ1-1; D ambiguous. The CDR3 contains 14 residues. The V end lost 1 base, the J end lost 4 bases, and 10 bases lay between the germline ends. Germline assignment: CDR1 SGHTA and CDR2 FQGNSA. The CDR3 DNA sequence: TGTGCCAGCAGCTTAGAGTTGGGTAGCACTGAAGCTTTCTTT. Translating it yields CASSLELGSTEAFF.

This clonotype came up many times. The genes are TRBV20-1 and TRBJ2-1; perhaps TRBD1 as D (5 bases). The germline V gene encodes CDR1 DFQATT and CDR2 SNEGSKA (reference sequence). This CDR3 is built from 13 residues. V gave up 4 bases and J gave up 5 bases, with 12 bases separating them. Here the CDR3 reads CSAKAGFNNEQFF. In DNA form, the CDR3 reads TGCAGTGCTAAGGCAGGGTTTAACAATGAGCAGTTCTTC.

This clonotype was found many times. The rearrangement links TRBV4-3 to TRBJ2-3, with D uncertain. The CDR3 totals 16 residues. V gave up 0 bases and J gave up 0 bases, with 10 bases separating them. The germline gives CDR1 LGHNA, CDR2 YSLEER. CDR3: CASSQDYGISTDTQYF. DNA for the CDR3: TGCGCCAGCAGCCAAGATTACGGAATTAGCACAGATACGCAGTATTTT.

J is TRBJ2-5 and V is TRBV5-1; 7 bases are shared with TRBD1. This CDR3 region has 13 residues. The J segment lost 3 bases and the V segment lost 4 bases, leaving 3 bases of the junction unmatched. The germline CDR1 and CDR2 sequences are SGHRS and YFSETQ. The CDR3 coding sequence is TGCGCCAGCAGCACCACAGGGGAAGAGACCCAGTACTTC. Amino acid sequence: CASSTTGEETQYF.

The chain couples TRBV5-5 to TRBJ2-2; TRBD2 agrees at 10 bases. CDR3 length: 16 amino acids. Per germline, CDR1 SGHKS and CDR2 YYEKEE (reference sequence). Trimming removed 4 bases from V and 2 bases from J; junction bases left unmatched: 5. CDR3 sequence reads: CASSPPSGGNTGELFF. CDR3 sequence (DNA): TGTGCCAGCAGCCCCCCTAGCGGGGGAAACACCGGGGAGCTGTTTTTT.